This T cell receptor beta chain was identified during a study of patients and donors after allogeneic stem cell transplantation. TCRdb called the RT-PCR reads again in MiXCR, with one record for every CDR3 protein. This table holds 160,000 or so distinct CDR3 sequences, approximately 24% found once. Germline lookup yields CDR1 ENHRY and CDR2 SYGVKD. The length of the CDR3 is 14 residues. V was pared by 3 bases and J by 4 bases, with 12 bases between. This clonotype was counted only a few times. The TCR originated in a human donor who was either an allogeneic HSCT recipient or a stem cell or donor lymphocyte infusion donor (not recorded which). It is not recorded whose cells these are; they may come from a transplant donor. Sample: blood, either unsorted or a sorted T cell fraction (not recorded which). This rearrangement joins TRBV10-3 to TRBJ2-5; D tentatively fits TRBD1 or TRBD2 (5 bases each). The CDR3 DNA reads as TGTGCCATCAGTGACAGGGACGTCATAGAGACCCAGTACTTC. Protein: CAISDRDVIETQYF.